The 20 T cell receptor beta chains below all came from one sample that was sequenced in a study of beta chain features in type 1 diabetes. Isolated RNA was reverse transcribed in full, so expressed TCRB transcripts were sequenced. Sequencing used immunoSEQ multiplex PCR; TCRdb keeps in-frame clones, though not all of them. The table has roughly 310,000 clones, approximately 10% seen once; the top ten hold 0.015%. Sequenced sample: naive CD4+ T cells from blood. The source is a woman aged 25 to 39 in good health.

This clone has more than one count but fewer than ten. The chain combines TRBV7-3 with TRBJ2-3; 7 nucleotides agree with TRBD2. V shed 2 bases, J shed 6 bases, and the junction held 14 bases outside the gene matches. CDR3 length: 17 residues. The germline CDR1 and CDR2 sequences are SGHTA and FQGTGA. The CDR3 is CASSLAALTGRGDTQYF. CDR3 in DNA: TGTGCCAGCAGCTTAGCTGCGCTGACGGGGCGGGGGGATACGCAGTATTTT.

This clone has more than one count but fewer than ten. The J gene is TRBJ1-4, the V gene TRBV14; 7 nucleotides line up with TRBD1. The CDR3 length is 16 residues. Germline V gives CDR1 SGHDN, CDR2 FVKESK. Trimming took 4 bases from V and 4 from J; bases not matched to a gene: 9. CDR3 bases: TGTGCCAGCAGCCGAGCGGACAGGACTATTAATGAAAAACTGTTTTTT. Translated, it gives CASSRADRTINEKLFF.

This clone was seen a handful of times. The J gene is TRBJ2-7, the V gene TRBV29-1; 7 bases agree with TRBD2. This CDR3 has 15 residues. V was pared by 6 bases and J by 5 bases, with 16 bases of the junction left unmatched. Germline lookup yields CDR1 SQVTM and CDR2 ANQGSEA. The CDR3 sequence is CSVQSTQGGRHEQYF. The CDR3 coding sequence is TGCAGCGTCCAATCCACGCAGGGAGGGCGCCACGAGCAGTACTTC.

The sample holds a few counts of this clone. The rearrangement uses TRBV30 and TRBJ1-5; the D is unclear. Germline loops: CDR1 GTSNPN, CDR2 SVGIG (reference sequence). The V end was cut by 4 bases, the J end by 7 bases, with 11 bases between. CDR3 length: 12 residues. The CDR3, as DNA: TGTGCCTGGAAGGACTCGGACCAGCCCCAGCATTTT. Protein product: CAWKDSDQPQHF. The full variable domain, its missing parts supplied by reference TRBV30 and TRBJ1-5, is SQTIHQWPATLVQPVGSPLSLECTVEGTSNPNLYWYRQAAGRGLQLLFYSVGIGQISSEVPQNLSASRPQDRQFILSSKKLLLSDSGFYLCAWKDSDQPQHFGDGTRLSIL.

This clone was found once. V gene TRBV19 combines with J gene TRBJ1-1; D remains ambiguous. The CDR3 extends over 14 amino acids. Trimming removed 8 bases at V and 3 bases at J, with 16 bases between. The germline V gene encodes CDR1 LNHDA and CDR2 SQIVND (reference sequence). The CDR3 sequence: CASQMVEAHTEAFF. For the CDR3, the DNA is TGTGCCAGTCAGATGGTGGAGGCGCACACTGAAGCTTTCTTT.

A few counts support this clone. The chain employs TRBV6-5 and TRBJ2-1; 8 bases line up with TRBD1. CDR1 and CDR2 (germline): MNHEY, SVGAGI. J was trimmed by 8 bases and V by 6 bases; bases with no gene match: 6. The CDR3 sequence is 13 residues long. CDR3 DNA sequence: TGTGCCAGCAGCAGGGGGCGAAAGGATGAGCAGTTCTTC. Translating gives CASSRGRKDEQFF.

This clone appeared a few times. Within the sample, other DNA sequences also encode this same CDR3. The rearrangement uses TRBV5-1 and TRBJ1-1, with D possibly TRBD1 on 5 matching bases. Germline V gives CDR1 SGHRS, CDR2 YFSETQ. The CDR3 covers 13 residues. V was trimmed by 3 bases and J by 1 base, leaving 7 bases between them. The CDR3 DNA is TGCGCCAGCAGCTCTAGGGGGAACACTGAAGCTTTCTTT. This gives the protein CASSSRGNTEAFF.

CDR3 in amino acids: CASSAPGQGALGYGYTF. Here the CDR3 DNA reads TGTGCCAGCAGCGCCCCGGGACAGGGGGCTTTAGGCTATGGCTACACCTTC. V is TRBV21-1 and J is TRBJ1-2; TRBD1, the table's D call, was not compared with the DNA. TRBV21-1 is tagged as a pseudogene. This CDR3 has 17 amino acids.

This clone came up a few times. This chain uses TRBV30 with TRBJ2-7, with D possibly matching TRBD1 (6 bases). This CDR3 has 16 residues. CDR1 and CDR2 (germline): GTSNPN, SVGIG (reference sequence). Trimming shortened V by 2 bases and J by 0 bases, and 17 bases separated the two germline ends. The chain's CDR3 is CAWSSKRRGGSYEQYF. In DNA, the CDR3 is TGTGCCTGGAGTTCCAAACGCCGAGGGGGCTCCTACGAGCAGTACTTC. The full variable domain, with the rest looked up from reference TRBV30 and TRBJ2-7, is SQTIHQWPATLVQPVGSPLSLECTVEGTSNPNLYWYRQAAGRGLQLLFYSVGIGQISSEVPQNLSASRPQDRQFILSSKKLLLSDSGFYLCAWSSKRRGGSYEQYFGPGTRLTVT.

The CDR3 DNA sequence: TGTGCCTGGAGTGACCCCCTTTACAGATCCCTTCTAGCCAAAAACATTCAGTACTTC. Translating it yields CAWSDPLYRSLLAKNIQYF. This sequence joins TRBV30 and TRBJ2-4; no reliable D call. V was shortened by 1 base and J by 0 bases, with 22 bases between the two germline ends. The CDR3 is 19 amino acids. Looked up from germline, CDR1 is GTSNPN and CDR2 is SVGIG (reference sequence).

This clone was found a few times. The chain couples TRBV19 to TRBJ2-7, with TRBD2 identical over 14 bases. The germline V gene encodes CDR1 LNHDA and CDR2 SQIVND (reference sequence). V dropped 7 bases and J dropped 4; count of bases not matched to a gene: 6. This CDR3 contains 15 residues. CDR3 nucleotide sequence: TGTGCCAGTACCCCGGGGACTAGCGGGAGTTACGAGCAGTACTTC. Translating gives CASTPGTSGSYEQYF.

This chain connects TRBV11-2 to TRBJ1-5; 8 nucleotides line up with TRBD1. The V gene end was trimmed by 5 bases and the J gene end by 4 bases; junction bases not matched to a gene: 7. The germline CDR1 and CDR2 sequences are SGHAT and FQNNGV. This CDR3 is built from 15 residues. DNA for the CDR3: TGTGCCAGCAGCCCCACAGGGGGAGTGAATCAGCCCCAGCATTTT. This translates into CASSPTGGVNQPQHF.

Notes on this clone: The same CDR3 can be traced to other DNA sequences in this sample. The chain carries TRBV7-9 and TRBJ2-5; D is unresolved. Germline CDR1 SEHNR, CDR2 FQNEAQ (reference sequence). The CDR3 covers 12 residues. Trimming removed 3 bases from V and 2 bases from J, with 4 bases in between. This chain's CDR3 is CASSFSQETQYF. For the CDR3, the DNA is TGTGCCAGCAGCTTCTCTCAAGAGACCCAGTACTTC.

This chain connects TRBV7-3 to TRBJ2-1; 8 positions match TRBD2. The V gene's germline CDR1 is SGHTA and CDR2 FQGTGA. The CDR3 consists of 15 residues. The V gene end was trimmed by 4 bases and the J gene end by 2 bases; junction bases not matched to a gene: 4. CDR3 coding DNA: TGTGCCAGCAGCTCTGTAGCGGGAACCTACAATGAGCAGTTCTTC. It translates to CASSSVAGTYNEQFF.

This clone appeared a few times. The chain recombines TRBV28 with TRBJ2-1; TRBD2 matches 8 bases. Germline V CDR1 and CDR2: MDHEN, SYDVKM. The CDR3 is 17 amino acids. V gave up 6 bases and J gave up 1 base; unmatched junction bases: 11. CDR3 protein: CASRFGVAGKSYNEQFF. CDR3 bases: TGTGCCAGCAGGTTCGGGGTAGCGGGAAAGTCCTACAATGAGCAGTTCTTC.

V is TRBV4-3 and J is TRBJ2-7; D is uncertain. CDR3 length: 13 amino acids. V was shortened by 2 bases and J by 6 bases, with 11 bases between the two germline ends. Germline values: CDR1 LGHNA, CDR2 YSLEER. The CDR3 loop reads CASSQTPGSEQYF. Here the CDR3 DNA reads TGCGCCAGCAGCCAAACCCCTGGCTCCGAGCAGTACTTC.

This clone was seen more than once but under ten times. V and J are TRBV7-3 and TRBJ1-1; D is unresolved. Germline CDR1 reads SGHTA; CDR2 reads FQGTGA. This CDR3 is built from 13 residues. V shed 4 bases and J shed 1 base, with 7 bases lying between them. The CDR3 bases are TGTGCCAGCAGCTCCGTCCCGAACACTGAAGCTTTCTTT. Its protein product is CASSSVPNTEAFF.

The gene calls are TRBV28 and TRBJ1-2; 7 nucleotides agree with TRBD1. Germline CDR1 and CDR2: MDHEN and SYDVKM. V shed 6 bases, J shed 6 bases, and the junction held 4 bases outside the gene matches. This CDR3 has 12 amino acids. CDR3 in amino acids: CASSRDRDGYTF. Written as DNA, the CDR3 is TGTGCCAGCAGCCGAGACAGGGATGGCTACACCTTC.

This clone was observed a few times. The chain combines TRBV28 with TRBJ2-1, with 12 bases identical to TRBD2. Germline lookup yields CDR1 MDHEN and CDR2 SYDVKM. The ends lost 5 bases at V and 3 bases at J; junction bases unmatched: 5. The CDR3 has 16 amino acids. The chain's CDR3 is CASSLSTSGSYNEQFF. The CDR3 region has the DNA TGTGCCAGCAGTCTCTCGACTAGCGGGAGCTACAATGAGCAGTTCTTC.

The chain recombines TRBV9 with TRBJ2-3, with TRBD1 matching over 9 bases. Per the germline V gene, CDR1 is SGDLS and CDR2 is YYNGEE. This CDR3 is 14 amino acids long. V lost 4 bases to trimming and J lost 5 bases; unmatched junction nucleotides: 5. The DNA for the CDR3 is TGTGCCAGCAGCCCGACAGGGGGATTAGATACGCAGTATTTT. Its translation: CASSPTGGLDTQYF.